This TCR beta chain comes out of a study of shared clonotypes between healthy human individuals. TCRdb's copy holds only in-frame clones and misses some; the assay was immunoSEQ multiplex PCR. Of around 550,000 clones listed, roughly 96% are singletons. The CDR3 contains 18 residues. Naive-designated CD8 cells lacked CD45RO, were positively enriched for CCR7, and omitted terminally differentiated effector memory CD45RA+ cells. The V call is TRBV21-1, the J call TRBJ2-1; TRBD2, the table's D call, was not compared with the DNA. TRBV21-1 constitutes a pseudogene. The sequence was collected from a woman in her twenties or thirties in good health. The specimen was naive CD8+ T cells sorted from blood. CDR3 sequence reads: CASSKGSQWTSGSNEQFF. CDR3 DNA: TGTGCCAGCAGCAAAGGTTCTCAGTGGACTAGCGGGAGCAATGAGCAGTTCTTC.